This note documents a single TCR beta chain sequence. Its antigen is not identified. This specimen comes from a study of T-cell reconstitution after alpha-beta-depleted transplantation in children. General observations from the study: The main origin of T-cell counts and diversity one year after transplant was newly produced T cells. Several hundred graft clones that had expanded were reportedly the source of alpha-beta T cells about two months after transplant. It was surviving recipient T cells and thymic progenitors that gave some patients high TCRbeta diversity at day 60.

The CDR3 contains 16 residues. Trimming at V came to 1 base and at J to 5 bases, leaving 7 bases not matched to a gene. Germline values: CDR1 DFQATT, CDR2 SNEGSKA (reference sequence). Molecular barcoding with unique molecular identifiers was used for the TCRbeta library. TCRdb re-called the PCR reads through MiXCR, storing one row per CDR3 protein. The repertoire holds 250,000 or so distinct CDR3 sequences, with under 9.5% as singletons. The clonotype comes from a male patient younger than 18 who had a stem cell transplant for acute lymphoblastic leukemia, so the T cells may come from the graft donor. The chain carries TRBV20-1 and TRBJ2-1, with TRBD2 matching 11 bases. Sequencing used PBMCs, mostly from graft donor cells, obtained 180 days after TCRalphabeta/CD19-depleted stem cell transplant. For the CDR3, the DNA is TGCAGTGCTAGAGGAACGGGACTAGCGGAGGACAATGAGCAGTTCTTC. The encoded protein is CSARGTGLAEDNEQFF.